The subject of this entry is one TCR beta chain. Its cognate antigen is unknown. The sample is drawn from a study of T cell repertoires in cytomegalovirus infection. Study as a whole: The authors used CMV epitopes that were HLA-C-restricted (recently identified) and HLA-B-restricted (well studied). Public signatures in TCR beta pointed to CMV infection and matching HLA type.

MiXCR, applied by TCRdb to the reads, yields one record per CDR3 protein. This table holds 80,000 or so distinct CDR3 sequences, about 37% found once. CDR1 and CDR2 from the germline V gene are DFQATT and SNEGSKA (reference sequence). The CDR3 length is 14 residues. Germline trimming cut 6 bases from V and 4 bases from J; bases unmatched to any gene: 11. Study-level results: In two of eight donors, the top clonotype was HLA-C-restricted CMV-specific.

The chain is built from TRBV20-1 and TRBJ2-7, with 8 nucleotides matching TRBD2. This specimen consisted of CD8+ T cells from cultured PBMCs, obtained from culture after CMV antigen stimulation. This TCR was recovered from a human donor in good health (CMV status not recorded). Some clones in this sample may be carry-over from other donors' samples. CDR3 region: CSARGGAEGYEQYF. The CDR3 DNA reads TGCAGTGCACGGGGGGGGGCCGAAGGATACGAGCAGTACTTC.